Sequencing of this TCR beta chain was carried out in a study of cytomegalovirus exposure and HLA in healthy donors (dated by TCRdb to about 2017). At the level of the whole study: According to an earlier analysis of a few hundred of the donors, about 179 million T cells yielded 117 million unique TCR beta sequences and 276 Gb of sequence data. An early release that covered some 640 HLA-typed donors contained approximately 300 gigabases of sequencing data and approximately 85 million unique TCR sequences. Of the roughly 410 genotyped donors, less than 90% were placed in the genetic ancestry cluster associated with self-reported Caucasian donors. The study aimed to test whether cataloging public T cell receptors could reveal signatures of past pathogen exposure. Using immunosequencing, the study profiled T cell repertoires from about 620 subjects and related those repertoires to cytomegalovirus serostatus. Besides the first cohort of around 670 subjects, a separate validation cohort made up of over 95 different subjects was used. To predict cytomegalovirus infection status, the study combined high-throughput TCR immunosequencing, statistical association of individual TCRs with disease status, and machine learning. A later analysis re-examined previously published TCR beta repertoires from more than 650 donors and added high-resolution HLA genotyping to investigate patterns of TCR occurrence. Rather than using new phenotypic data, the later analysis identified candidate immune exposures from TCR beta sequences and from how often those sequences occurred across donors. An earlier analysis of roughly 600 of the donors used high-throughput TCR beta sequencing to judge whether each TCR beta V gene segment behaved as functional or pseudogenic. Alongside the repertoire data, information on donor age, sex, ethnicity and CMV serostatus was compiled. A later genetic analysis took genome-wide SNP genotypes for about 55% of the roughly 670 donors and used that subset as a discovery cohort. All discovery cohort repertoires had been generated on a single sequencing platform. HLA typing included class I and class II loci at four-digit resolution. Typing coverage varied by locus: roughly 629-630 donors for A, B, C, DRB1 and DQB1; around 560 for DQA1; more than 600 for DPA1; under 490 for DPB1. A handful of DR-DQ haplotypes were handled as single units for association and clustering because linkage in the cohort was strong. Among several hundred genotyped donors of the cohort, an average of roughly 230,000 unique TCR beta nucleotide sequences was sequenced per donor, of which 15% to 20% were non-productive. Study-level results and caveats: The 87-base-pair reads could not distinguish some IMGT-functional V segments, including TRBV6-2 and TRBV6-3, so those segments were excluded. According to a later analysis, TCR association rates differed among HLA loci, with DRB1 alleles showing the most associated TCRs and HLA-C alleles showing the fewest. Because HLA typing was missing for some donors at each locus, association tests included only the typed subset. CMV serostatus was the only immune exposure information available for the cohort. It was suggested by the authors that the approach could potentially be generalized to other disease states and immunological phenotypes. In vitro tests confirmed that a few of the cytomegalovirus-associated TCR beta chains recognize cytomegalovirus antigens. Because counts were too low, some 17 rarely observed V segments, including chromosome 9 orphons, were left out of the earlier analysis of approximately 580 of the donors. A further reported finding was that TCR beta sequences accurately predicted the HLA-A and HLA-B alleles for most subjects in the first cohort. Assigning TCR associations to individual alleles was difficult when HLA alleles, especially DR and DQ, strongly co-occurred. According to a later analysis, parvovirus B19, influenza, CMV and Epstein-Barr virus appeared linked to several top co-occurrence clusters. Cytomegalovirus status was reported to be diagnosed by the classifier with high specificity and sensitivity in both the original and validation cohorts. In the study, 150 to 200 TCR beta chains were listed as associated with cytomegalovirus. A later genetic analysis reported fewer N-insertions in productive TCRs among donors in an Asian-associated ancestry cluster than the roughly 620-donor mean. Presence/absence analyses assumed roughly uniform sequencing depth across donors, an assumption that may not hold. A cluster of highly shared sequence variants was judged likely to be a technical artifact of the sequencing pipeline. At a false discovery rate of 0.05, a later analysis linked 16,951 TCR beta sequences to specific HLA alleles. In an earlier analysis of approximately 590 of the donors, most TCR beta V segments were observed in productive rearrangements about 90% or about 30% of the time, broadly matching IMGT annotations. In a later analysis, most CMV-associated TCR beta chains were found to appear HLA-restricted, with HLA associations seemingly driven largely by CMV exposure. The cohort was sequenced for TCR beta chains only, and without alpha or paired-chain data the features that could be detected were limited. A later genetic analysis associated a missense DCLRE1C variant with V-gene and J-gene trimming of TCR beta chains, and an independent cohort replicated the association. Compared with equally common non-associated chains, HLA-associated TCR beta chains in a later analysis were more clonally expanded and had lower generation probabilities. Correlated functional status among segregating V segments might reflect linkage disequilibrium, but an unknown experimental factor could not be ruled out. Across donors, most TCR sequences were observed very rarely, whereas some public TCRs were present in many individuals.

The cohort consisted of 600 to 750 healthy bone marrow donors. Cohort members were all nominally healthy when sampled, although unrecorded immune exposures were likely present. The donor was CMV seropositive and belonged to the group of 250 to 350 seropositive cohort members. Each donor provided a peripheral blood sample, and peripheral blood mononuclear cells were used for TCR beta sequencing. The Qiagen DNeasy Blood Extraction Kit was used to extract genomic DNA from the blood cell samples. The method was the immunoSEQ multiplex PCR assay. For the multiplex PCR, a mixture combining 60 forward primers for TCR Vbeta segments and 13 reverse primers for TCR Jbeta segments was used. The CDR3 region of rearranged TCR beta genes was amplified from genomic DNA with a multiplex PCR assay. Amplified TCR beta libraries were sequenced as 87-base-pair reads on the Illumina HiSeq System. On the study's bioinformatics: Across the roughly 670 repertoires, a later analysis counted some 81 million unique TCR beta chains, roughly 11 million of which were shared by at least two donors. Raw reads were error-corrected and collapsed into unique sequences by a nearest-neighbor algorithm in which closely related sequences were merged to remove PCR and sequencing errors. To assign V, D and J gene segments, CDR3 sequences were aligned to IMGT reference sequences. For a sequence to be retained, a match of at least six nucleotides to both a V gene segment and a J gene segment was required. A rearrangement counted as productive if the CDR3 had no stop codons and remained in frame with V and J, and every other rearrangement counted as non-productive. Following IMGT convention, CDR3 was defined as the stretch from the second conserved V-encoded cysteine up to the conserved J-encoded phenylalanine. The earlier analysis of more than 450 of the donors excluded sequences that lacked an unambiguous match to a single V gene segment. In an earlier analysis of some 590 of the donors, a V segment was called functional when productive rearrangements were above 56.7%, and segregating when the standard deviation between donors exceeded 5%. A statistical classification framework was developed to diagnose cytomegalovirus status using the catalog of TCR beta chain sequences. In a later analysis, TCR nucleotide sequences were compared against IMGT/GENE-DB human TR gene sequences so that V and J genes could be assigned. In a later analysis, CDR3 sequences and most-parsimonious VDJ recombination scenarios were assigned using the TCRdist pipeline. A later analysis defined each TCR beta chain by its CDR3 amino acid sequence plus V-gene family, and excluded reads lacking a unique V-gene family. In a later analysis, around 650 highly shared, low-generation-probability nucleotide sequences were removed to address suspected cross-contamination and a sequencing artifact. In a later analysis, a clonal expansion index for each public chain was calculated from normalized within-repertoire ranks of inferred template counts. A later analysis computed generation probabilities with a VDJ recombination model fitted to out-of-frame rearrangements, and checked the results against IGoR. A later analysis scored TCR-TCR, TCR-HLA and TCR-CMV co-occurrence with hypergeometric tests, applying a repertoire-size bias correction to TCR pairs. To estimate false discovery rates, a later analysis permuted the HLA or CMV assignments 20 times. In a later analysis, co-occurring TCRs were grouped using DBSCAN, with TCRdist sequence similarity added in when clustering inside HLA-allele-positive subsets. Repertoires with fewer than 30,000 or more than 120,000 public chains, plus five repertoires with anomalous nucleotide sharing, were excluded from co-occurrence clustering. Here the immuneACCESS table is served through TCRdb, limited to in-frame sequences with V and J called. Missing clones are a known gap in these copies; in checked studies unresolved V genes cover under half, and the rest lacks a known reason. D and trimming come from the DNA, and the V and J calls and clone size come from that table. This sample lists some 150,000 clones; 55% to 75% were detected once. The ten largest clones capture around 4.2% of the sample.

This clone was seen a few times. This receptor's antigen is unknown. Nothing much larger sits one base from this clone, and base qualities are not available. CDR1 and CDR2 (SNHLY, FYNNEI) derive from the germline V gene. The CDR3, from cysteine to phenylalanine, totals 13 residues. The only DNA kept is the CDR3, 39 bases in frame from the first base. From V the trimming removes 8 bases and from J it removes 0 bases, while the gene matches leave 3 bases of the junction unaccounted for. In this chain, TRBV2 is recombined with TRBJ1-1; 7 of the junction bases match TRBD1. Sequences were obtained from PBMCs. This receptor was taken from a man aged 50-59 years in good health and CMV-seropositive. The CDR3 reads CASAGQMNTEAFF. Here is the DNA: TGTGCCAGCGCGGGACAGATGAACACTGAAGCTTTCTTT.